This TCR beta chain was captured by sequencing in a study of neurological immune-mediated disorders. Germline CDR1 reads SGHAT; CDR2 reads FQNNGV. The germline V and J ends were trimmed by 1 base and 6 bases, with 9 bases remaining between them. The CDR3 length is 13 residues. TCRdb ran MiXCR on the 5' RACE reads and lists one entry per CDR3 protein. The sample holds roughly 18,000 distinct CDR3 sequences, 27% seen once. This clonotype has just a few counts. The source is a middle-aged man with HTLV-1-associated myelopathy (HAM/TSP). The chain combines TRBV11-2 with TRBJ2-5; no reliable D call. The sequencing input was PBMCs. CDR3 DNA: TGTGCCAGCAGCTTAGTGACGGTTCAGACCCAGTACTTC. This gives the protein CASSLVTVQTQYF.